The T cell receptor beta chain described here comes from a study of shared clonotypes between healthy human individuals. CD45RA-negative memory and CD45RA+ naive subsets were split from the CD4+ cells. Assay runs were performed at deep level. Data came from immunoSEQ multiplex PCR; TCRdb stores just in-frame clones and leaves some out. The sample yields roughly 2 million clones, approximately 94% seen once. Trimming removed 1 base from V and 4 bases from J, with 9 bases in between. The V gene's germline CDR1 is GTSNPN and CDR2 SVGIG (reference sequence). The CDR3 contains 13 residues. Sequencing was carried out using naive CD4+ T cells sorted from blood. The subset: CD45RA+ positively selected. This TCR derives from a man aged 18-30 years in good health. The chain is built from TRBV30 and TRBJ2-3; weak D call: TRBD1 (5 bases). Written as DNA, the CDR3 is TGTGCCTGGAGTGGACAGTGGGCAGATACGCAGTATTTT. Amino acid sequence: CAWSGQWADTQYF.